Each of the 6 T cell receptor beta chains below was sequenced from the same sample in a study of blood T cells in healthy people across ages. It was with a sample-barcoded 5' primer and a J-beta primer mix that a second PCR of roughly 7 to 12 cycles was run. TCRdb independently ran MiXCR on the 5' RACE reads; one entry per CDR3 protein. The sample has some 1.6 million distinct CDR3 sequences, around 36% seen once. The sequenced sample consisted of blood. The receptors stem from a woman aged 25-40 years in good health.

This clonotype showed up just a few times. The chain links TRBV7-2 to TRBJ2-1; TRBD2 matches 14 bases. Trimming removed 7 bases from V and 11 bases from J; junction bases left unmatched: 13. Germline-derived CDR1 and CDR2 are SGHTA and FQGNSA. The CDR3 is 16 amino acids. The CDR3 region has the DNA TGTGCCAGCAACGAAGGCGGACTAGCGGGGGGTCACCAGCAGTTCTTC. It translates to CASNEGGLAGGHQQFF. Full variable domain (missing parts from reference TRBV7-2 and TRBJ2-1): GAGVSQSPSNKVTEKGKDVELRCDPISGHTALYWYRQSLGQGLEFLIYFQGNSAPDKSGLPSDRFSAERTGGSVSTLTIQRTQQEDSAVYLCASNEGGLAGGHQQFFGPGTRLTVL.

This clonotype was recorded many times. CDR3 sequence reads: CASSLQGLPYEQYF. CDR3 DNA sequence: TGCGCCAGCAGCTTACAGGGGCTACCCTACGAGCAGTACTTC. The chain recombines TRBV5-1 with TRBJ2-7, with 7 bases fitting TRBD1. Germline-derived CDR1 and CDR2 are SGHRS and YFSETQ. Trimming took 2 bases from V and 2 from J; bases not matched to a gene: 4. The CDR3 has 14 residues.

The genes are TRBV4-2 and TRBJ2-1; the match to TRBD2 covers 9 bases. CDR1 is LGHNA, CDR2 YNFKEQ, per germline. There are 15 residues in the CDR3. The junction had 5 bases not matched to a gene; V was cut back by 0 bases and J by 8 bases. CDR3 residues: CASSQERRGGDEQFF. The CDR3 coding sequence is TGTGCCAGCAGCCAAGAGCGGCGGGGGGGGGATGAGCAGTTCTTC.

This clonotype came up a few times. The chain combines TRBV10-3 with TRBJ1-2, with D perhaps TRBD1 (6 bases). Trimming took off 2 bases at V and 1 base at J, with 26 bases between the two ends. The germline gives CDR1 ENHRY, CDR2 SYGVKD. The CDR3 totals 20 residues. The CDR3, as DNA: TGTGCCATCAGTGAGACAACCGCGACAGGAGGGATGATTAATAACTATGGCTACACCTTC. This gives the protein CAISETTATGGMINNYGYTF.

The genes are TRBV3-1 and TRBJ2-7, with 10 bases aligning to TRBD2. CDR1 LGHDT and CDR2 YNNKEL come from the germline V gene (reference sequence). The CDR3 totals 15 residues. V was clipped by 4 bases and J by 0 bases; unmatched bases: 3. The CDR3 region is CASSRGTSASYEQYF. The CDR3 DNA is TGTGCCAGCAGCCGCGGGACTAGCGCCTCCTACGAGCAGTACTTC.

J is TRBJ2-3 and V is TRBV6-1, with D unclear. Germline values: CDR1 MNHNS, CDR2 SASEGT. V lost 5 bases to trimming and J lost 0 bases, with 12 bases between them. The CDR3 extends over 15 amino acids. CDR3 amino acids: CASSHRVGSTDTQYF. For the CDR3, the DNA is TGTGCCAGCAGTCATCGGGTTGGCAGCACAGATACGCAGTATTTT.